Listed here is a single T cell receptor beta chain. Vbeta (60) and Jbeta (13) primers were used in the PCR. Sequencing was performed with immunoSEQ multiplex PCR; in TCRdb, only in-frame clones are kept and a portion is missing. Recorded for this sample: fewer than 100,000 clones. The entry originates in a study of cytomegalovirus exposure and HLA in healthy donors. Germline CDR1 is SEHNR and CDR2 is FQNEAQ (reference sequence). There are 14 residues in the CDR3. This TCR was sampled from a woman aged 55-70 years in good health and CMV-seronegative. The material sequenced was PBMCs. The V call is TRBV7-9, the J call TRBJ2-5; D is undetermined. The J call may be faulty, since TRBJ2-7 better matches the DNA end. CDR3 in amino acids: CASSLMASVHEQYF. The CDR3 DNA reads as TGTGCCAGCAGCTTAATGGCTAGTGTTCACGAGCAGTACTTC.